This TCR beta chain was identified during a study of response to subunit inactivated influenza vaccine. One entry per CDR3 protein results from TCRdb running MiXCR on the RT-PCR reads. There are under 950,000 distinct CDR3 sequences in the sample; over 20% occur only once, and about 10% lies in the top ten. In germline, CDR1 is SQVTM, CDR2 ANQGSEA. The CDR3 extends over 12 amino acids. The germline V and J ends were trimmed by 4 bases and 5 bases, with 10 bases remaining between them. This clonotype has only a few counts. The chain recombines TRBV29-1 with TRBJ2-3, with no clear D. The sequence derives from a middle-aged man who received an inactivated influenza vaccine. Sequences were derived from PBMCs from blood, sampled 5 days after vaccination. The CDR3 is CSVGWKGDTQYF. The DNA of the CDR3 is TGCAGCGTTGGATGGAAAGGAGATACGCAGTATTTT.